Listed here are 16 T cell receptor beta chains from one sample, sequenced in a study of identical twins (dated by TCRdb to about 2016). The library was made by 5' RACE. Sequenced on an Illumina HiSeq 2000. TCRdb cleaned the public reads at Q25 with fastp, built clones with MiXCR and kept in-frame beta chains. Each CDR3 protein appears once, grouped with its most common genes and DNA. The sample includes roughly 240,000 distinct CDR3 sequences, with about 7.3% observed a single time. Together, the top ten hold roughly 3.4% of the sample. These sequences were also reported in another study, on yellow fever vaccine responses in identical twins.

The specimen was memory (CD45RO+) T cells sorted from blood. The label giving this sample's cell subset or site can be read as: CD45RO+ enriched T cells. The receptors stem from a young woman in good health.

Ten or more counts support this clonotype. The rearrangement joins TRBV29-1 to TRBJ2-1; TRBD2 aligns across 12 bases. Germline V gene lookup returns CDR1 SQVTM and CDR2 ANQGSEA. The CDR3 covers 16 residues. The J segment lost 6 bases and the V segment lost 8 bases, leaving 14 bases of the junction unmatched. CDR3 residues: CSLGLAGGTKGNEQFF. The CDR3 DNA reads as TGCAGCCTGGGGCTAGCGGGAGGGACAAAGGGCAATGAGCAGTTCTTC.

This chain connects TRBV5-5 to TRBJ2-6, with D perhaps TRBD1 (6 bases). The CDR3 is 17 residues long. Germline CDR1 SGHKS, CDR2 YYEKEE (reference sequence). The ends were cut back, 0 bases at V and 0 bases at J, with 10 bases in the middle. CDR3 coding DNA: TGTGCCAGCAGCTTGGTAACAGGGCGCTCTGGGGCCAACGTCCTGACTTTC. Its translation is CASSLVTGRSGANVLTF.

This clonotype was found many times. The CDR3, as DNA: TGTGCCAGCAGTTTAGGCGCCAGGGCGTTCTACAATGAGCAGTTCTTC. It is translated as CASSLGARAFYNEQFF. This sequence joins TRBV12-3 or TRBV12-4 and TRBJ2-1; D is perhaps TRBD1 (5 bases). The germline V and J ends were trimmed by 1 base and 3 bases, with 13 bases remaining between them. This CDR3 is 16 amino acids long.

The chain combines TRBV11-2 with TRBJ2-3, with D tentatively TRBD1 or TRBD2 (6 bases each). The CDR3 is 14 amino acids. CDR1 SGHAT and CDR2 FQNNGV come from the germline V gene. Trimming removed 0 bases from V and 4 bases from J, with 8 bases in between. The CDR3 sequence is CASSLERGADTQYF. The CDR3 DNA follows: TGTGCCAGCAGCTTAGAAAGGGGGGCAGATACGCAGTATTTT.

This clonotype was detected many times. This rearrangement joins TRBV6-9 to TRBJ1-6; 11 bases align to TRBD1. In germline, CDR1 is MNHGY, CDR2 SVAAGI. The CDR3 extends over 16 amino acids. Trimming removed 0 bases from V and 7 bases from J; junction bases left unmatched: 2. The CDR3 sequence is CASSYSGTGGNSPLHF. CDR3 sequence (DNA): TGTGCCAGCAGTTATTCCGGGACAGGGGGGAATTCACCCCTCCACTTT.

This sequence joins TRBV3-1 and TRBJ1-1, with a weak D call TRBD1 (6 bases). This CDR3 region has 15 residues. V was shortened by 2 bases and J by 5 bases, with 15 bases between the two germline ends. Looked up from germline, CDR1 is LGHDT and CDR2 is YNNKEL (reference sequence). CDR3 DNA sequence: TGTGCCAGCAGCCAACTCCCAGGGGTTAGGACTGAAGCTTTCTTT. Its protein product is CASSQLPGVRTEAFF.

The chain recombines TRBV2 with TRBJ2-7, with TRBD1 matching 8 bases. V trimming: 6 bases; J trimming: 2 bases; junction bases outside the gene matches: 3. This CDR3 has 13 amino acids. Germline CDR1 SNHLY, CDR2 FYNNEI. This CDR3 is CASREDRAYEQYF. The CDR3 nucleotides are TGTGCCAGCAGAGAGGACAGGGCCTACGAGCAGTACTTC.

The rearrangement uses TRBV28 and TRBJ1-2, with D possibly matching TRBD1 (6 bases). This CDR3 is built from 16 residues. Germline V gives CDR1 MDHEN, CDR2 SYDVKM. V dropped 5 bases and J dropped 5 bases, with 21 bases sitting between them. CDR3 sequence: CASSLPGGRGGYGYTF. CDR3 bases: TGTGCCAGCAGTCTACCTGGAGGCAGGGGAGGGTATGGCTACACCTTC.

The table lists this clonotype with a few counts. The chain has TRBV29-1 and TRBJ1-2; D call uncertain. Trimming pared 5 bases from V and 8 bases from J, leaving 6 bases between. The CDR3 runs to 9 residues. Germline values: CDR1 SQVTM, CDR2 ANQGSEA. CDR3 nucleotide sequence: TGCAGCGTTTTGCAGGGCTACACCTTC. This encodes CSVLQGYTF. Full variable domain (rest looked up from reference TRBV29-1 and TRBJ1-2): SAVISQKPSRDICQRGTSLTIQCQVDSQVTMMFWYRQQPGQSLTLIATANQGSEATYESGFVIDKFPISRPNLTFSTLTVSNMSPEDSSIYLCSVLQGYTFGSGTRLTVV.

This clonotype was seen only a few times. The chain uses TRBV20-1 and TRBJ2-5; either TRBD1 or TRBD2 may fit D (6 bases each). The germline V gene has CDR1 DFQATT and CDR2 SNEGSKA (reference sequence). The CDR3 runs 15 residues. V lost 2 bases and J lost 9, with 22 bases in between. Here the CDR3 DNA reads TGCAGTGCTAGACGAGAGCTAGGGGGGTTTTCTCCCCAGTACTTC. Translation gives CSARRELGGFSPQYF.

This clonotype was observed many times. The CDR3 nucleotides are TGTGCCAGCAGCCGGAACGCTATCCAAGAGACCCAGTACTTC. Residues: CASSRNAIQETQYF. The chain couples TRBV3-1 to TRBJ2-5; D ambiguous. The length of the CDR3 is 14 residues. V dropped 4 bases and J dropped 1 base, with 10 bases sitting between them. Germline loops: CDR1 LGHDT, CDR2 YNNKEL (reference sequence).

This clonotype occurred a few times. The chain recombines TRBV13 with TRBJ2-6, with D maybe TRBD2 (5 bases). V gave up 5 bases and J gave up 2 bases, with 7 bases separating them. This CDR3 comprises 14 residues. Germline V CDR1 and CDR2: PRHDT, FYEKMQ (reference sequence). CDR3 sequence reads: CASSRGTGANVLTF. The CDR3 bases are TGTGCCAGCAGCCGGGGTACTGGGGCCAACGTCCTGACTTTC.

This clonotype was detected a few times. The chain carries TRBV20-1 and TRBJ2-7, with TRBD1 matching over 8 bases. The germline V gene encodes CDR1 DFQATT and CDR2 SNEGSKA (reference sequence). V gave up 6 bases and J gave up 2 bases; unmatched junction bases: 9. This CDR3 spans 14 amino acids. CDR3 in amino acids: CSAKGADRAYEQYV. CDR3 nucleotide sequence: TGCAGTGCGAAAGGTGCGGACAGGGCCTACGAGCAGTACGTC.

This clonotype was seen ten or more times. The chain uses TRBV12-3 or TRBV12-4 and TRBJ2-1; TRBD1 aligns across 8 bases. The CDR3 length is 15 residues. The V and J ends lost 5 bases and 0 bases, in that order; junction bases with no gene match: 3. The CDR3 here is CASSRDRGSYNEQFF. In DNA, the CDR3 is TGTGCCAGCAGTCGAGACAGGGGCTCCTACAATGAGCAGTTCTTC.

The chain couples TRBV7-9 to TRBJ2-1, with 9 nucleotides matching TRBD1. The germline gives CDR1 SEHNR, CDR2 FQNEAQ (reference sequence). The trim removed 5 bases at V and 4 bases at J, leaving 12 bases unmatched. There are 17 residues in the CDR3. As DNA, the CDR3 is TGTGCCAGCAGCACAACAGGGGGCGTCTCAACTTACAATGAGCAGTTCTTC. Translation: CASSTTGGVSTYNEQFF.

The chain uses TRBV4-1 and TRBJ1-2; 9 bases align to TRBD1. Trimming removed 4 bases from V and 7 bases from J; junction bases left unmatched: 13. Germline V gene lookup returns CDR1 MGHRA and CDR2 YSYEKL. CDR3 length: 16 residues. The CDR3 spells CASSPPRDRVHFGYTF. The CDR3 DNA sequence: TGCGCCAGCAGCCCACCCCGGGACAGGGTGCATTTTGGCTACACCTTC.